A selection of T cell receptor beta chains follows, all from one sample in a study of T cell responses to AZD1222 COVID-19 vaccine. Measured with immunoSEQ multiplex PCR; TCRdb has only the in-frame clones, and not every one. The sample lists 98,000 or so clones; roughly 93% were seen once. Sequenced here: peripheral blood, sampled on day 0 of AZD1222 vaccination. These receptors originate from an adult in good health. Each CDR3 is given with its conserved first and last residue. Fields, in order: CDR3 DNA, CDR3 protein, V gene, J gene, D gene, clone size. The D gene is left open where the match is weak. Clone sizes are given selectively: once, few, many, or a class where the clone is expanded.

TGTGCCAGCAGCATAGACAGAGATCAGCCCCAGCATTTT	CASSIDRDQPQHF	TRBV7-9	TRBJ1-5	.	.
TGTGCCACGGGGACAGCCCTCTACGAGCAGTACTTC	CATGTALYEQYF	TRBV10-3	TRBJ2-7	TRBD1	.
TGTGCCAGCAGAGGACAGGGCGAGCAGTACTTC	CASRGQGEQYF	TRBV2	TRBJ2-7	TRBD1	once
TGTGCCAGCAGCCGACAGGGGGGACCTGAAGCTTTCTTT	CASSRQGGPEAFF	TRBV3-1/TRBV3-2	TRBJ1-1	TRBD1	.
TGTGCCAGCAGCCAAGATTGGGGCTCTGGAAACACCATATATTTT	CASSQDWGSGNTIYF	TRBV4-2	TRBJ1-3	.	.
TGTGCCAGCACCCAAGGACAGGGTGGAAATGAAAAACTGTTTTTT	CASTQGQGGNEKLFF	TRBV2	TRBJ1-4	TRBD1	.
TGTGCCAGCAGTTTAGAGGTAACCGGGGAGCTGTTTTTT	CASSLEVTGELFF	TRBV28	TRBJ2-2	.	.
TGCGCCAGCAGCCATGGTCCTGGGGCCAACGTCCTGACTTTC	CASSHGPGANVLTF	TRBV4-1	TRBJ2-6	.	.
TGCAGCGTTGGGGGGGACAGCTCCTACGAGCAGTACTTC	CSVGGDSSYEQYF	TRBV29-1	TRBJ2-7	.	once
TGTGCCAGCAGCCCCAAGATTGGGGGGGAAGGTTCCTACGAGCAGTACTTC	CASSPKIGGEGSYEQYF	TRBV7-9	TRBJ2-7	TRBD2	.
TGTGCCAGCAGCCCGGACAGGGCGAACATTCAGTACTTC	CASSPDRANIQYF	TRBV14	TRBJ2-4	TRBD1	.
TGTGCCAGTACCTCTGAACGGGATCAGCCCCAGCATTTT	CASTSERDQPQHF	TRBV6-6	TRBJ1-5	.	.
TGCGCCAGCAGCCAAGGGGCAGGGATCAATCAGCCCCAGCATTTT	CASSQGAGINQPQHF	TRBV4-1	TRBJ1-5	.	.
TGTGCCAGCAGAGAACCGGGCAGGAGCTCCTATAATTCACCCCTCCACTTT	CASREPGRSSYNSPLHF	TRBV7-2	TRBJ1-6	.	.
TGTGCCAGCAGCTTGGGGGCAGAACCCTACGAGCAGTACTTC	CASSLGAEPYEQYF	TRBV5-4	TRBJ2-7	.	.
TGTGCCTGGAGTGTACGGAGTTGGGGGCCCCAGCATTTT	CAWSVRSWGPQHF	TRBV30	TRBJ1-5	.	.
TGTGCCTGGAGTGTAGAAACTGAAGCTTTCTTT	CAWSVETEAFF	TRBV30	TRBJ1-1	.	.
TGTGCCAGCAGCCCGCAGGGGTCGCATGGCTACACCTTC	CASSPQGSHGYTF	TRBV11-2	TRBJ1-2	.	.
TGTGCCAGCGTCTCTGGGGCCAACGTCCTGACTTTC	CASVSGANVLTF	TRBV19	TRBJ2-6	.	.
TGCAGCGTCCTCCGGGGGGGCTACGAGCAGTACTTC	CSVLRGGYEQYF	TRBV29-1	TRBJ2-7	TRBD2	.
TGTGCCTGGAGACCGCCGACAGGGGCGCAGTATTTT	CAWRPPTGAQYF	TRBV30	TRBJ2-3	TRBD1	.
TGTGCCAGCAGCCAGACAGGGAGGTTCTATGGCTACACCTTC	CASSQTGRFYGYTF	TRBV3-1/TRBV3-2	TRBJ1-2	TRBD1	.
TGTGCCAGCAGTTCTCGTGGGACACTGAACACTGAAGCTTTCTTT	CASSSRGTLNTEAFF	TRBV27	TRBJ1-1	.	.
TGTGCCAGTACTCAACCTTCCGGGACAGGGTGGAATCAGCCCCAGCATTTT	CASTQPSGTGWNQPQHF	TRBV19	TRBJ1-5	TRBD1	few
TGTGCCAGCAGTGAAAGGACAGGGAGCTACGAGCAGTACTTC	CASSERTGSYEQYF	TRBV2	TRBJ2-7	TRBD1	.
TGTGCCGCCAGGGACAAACGGGACTATGGCTACACCTTC	CAARDKRDYGYTF	TRBV6-5	TRBJ1-2	.	.
TGTGCCAGCAGCTCGGTGACGGGAGGGGGACCAGGGGCTTTCTTT	CASSSVTGGGPGAFF	TRBV11-3	TRBJ1-1	.	.
TGTGCCTGGGGACTGGGGGGTTGGAATGAGCAGTTCTTC	CAWGLGGWNEQFF	TRBV30	TRBJ2-1	.	.
TGTGCCAGCAGCTTCGACAGGGGGCCTTATGAAAAACTGTTTTTT	CASSFDRGPYEKLFF	TRBV7-8	TRBJ1-4	TRBD1	.
TGCAGCGTGACGACAGGGAACCCCTACGAGCAGTACTTC	CSVTTGNPYEQYF	TRBV29-1	TRBJ2-7	TRBD1	.
TGTGCCAGCAGCTTTCGGACTAGCGGCTCCGGGGAGCTGTTTTTT	CASSFRTSGSGELFF	TRBV5-4	TRBJ2-2	TRBD2	.
TGTGCCAGCAGCCCCAGGCTAGCGGGGGAGCAGTTCTTC	CASSPRLAGEQFF	TRBV14	TRBJ2-1	TRBD2	.
TGCGCCAGCAGTGAGTCCCCGGGACAGTACTCTGGGGCCAACGTCCTGACTTTC	CASSESPGQYSGANVLTF	TRBV10-1	TRBJ2-6	TRBD1	.
TGCGCCAGCAGGGACAGAGCTAACACTGAAGCTTTCTTT	CASRDRANTEAFF	TRBV10-2	TRBJ1-1	.	.
TGTGCCAGCAGCCAAGCAGGGTTTCAAGAGACCCAGTACTTC	CASSQAGFQETQYF	TRBV3-1/TRBV3-2	TRBJ2-5	.	once
TGTGCCAGCAGCTCCCCGGGCGGGAGAGCTATTGAGCAGTTCTTC	CASSSPGGRAIEQFF	TRBV7-9	TRBJ2-1	TRBD2	.
TGTGCCAGCAGTTTCCACGACAGGGGGAATGGCTACACCTTC	CASSFHDRGNGYTF	TRBV6-5	TRBJ1-2	TRBD1	.
TGTGCCAGCAGTTTCAAGGATCCATCCTACAATGAGCAGTTCTTC	CASSFKDPSYNEQFF	TRBV28	TRBJ2-1	.	.
TGTGCCAGCAGCCCCCGGGGGGGGTCCTATGGCTACACCTTC	CASSPRGGSYGYTF	TRBV11-2	TRBJ1-2	.	.
TGCGCCAGCAGCCAAGGCACCAATCAGCCCCAGCATTTT	CASSQGTNQPQHF	TRBV4-3	TRBJ1-5	.	.
TGTGCCAGCAGTGAAACGCTCGGAGCCTACGAGCAGTACTTC	CASSETLGAYEQYF	TRBV2	TRBJ2-7	.	.
TGTGCCAGCACCCTCAATCAGCCCCAGCATTTT	CASTLNQPQHF	TRBV25-1	TRBJ1-5	.	.
TGTGCCAGCAGCAAAAGCGGGACGACCCGTGTGAAACTGTTTTTT	CASSKSGTTRVKLFF	TRBV6-5	TRBJ1-4	.	.
TGTGCCAGCAGTGCAGGTCGCGGGGAGCTGTTTTTT	CASSAGRGELFF	TRBV2	TRBJ2-2	.	.
TGTGCCACCAGTGATTTGGACAGGGGGCCCGGGGAGCTGTTTTTT	CATSDLDRGPGELFF	TRBV24-1	TRBJ2-2	TRBD1	.
TGTGCCACCAGACAGGGGGCGGGTGGCTACACCTTC	CATRQGAGGYTF	TRBV24-1	TRBJ1-2	TRBD1	.
TGCGCCAGCAGGACAGATAACTACGAGCAGTACTTC	CASRTDNYEQYF	TRBV10-2	TRBJ2-7	.	.
TGTGCCAGCAGTTACTCGGACAGACCTAACTATGGCTACACCTTC	CASSYSDRPNYGYTF	TRBV6-2/TRBV6-3	TRBJ1-2	.	.
TGTGCCAGCAGCTTAGTTGACGGGATGGCCTACGAGCAGTACTTC	CASSLVDGMAYEQYF	TRBV7-6	TRBJ2-7	.	.
TGCGCCAGCAGCTGGCGGGGGCCGGACACTGAAGCTTTCTTT	CASSWRGPDTEAFF	TRBV5-1	TRBJ1-1	.	.
TGCGCCAGCAGCCGGGAGGGCTTCCAAGAGACCCAGTACTTC	CASSREGFQETQYF	TRBV5-1	TRBJ2-5	TRBD2	.
TGTGCCAGCAGCTCGACAGAGAAGGCTGAAGCTTTCTTT	CASSSTEKAEAFF	TRBV7-3	TRBJ1-1	.	.
TGTGCCAGCGAGTGGGTTGAGGGCAATCAGCCCCAGCATTTT	CASEWVEGNQPQHF	TRBV6-6	TRBJ1-5	.	.
TGTGCCAGCAGCCAAGTCTCAGGGGGCGCGTCTAACTATGGCTACACCTTC	CASSQVSGGASNYGYTF	TRBV4-2	TRBJ1-2	TRBD1	.